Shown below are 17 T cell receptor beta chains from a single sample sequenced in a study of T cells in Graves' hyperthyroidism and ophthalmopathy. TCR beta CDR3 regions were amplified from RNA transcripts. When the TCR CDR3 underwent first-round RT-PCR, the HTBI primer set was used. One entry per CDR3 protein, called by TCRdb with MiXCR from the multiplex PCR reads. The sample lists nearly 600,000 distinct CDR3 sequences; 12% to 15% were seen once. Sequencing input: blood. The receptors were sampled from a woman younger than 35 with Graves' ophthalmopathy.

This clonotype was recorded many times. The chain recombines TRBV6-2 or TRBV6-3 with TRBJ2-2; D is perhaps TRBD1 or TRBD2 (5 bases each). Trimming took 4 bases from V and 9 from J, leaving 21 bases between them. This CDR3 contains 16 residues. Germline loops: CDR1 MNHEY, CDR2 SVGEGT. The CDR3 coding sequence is TGTGCCAGCAGTTGGGAGAGGGGATACTCAAACCGGGAGCTGTTTTTT. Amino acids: CASSWERGYSNRELFF.

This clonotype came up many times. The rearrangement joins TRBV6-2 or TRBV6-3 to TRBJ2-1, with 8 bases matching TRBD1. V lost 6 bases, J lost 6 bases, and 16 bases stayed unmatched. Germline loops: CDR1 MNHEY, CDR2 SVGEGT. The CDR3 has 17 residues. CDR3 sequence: CASRTPRTRGPGNEQFF. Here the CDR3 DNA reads TGTGCCAGCAGGACCCCCCGTACCAGGGGGCCGGGCAATGAGCAGTTCTTC.

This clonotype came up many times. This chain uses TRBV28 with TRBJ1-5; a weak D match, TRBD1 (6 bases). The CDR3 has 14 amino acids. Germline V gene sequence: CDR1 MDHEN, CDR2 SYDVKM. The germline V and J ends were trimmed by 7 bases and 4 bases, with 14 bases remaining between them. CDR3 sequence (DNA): TGTGCCAGCACCAACAGGGTTGATAATCAGCCCCAGCATTTT. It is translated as CASTNRVDNQPQHF.

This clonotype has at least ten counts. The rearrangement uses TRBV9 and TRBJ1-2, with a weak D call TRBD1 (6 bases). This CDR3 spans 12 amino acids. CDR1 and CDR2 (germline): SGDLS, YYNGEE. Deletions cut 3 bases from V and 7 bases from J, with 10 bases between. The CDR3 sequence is CASSDGQTGYTF. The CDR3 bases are TGTGCCAGCAGCGACGGACAGACTGGCTACACCTTC.

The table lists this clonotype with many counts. The CDR3 DNA reads TGTGCCACCAGTGATCCCTCCCTCTCTCTGGATACGCAGTATTTT. Protein sequence: CATSDPSLSLDTQYF. The gene calls are TRBV24-1 and TRBJ2-3; the D is unclear. Trimming took 3 bases from V and 6 from J, leaving 15 bases between them. The CDR3 length is 15 residues. The germline V gene has CDR1 KGHDR and CDR2 SFDVKD.

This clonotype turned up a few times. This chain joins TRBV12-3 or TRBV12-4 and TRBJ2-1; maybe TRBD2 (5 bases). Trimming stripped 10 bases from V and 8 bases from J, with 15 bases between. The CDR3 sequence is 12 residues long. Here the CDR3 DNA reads TGTGCCACCCTACAAAGCGGCGATGAGCAGTTCTTC. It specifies CATLQSGDEQFF.

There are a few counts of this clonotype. CDR3 amino acids: CSARVGGRRTVEQFF. CDR3 DNA sequence: TGCAGTGCTAGAGTAGGCGGGAGACGAACGGTTGAGCAGTTCTTC. This chain uses TRBV20-1 with TRBJ2-1; TRBD2 agrees at 7 bases. Germline CDR1 and CDR2: DFQATT and SNEGSKA (reference sequence). V shed 1 base, J shed 9 bases, and the junction held 12 bases outside the gene matches. The CDR3 contains 15 residues.

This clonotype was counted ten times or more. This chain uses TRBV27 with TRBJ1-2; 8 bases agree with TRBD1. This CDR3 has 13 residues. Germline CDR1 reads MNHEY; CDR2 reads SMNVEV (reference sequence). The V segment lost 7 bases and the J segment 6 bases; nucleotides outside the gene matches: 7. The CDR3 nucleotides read TGTGCCAGCAAGAGGACAGGGACGAATGGCTACACCTTC. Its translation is CASKRTGTNGYTF.

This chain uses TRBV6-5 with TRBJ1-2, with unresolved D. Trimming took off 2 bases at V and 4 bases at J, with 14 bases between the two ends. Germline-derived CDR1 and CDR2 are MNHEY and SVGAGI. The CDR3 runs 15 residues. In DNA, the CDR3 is TGTGCCAGCAGTTACCCCCATGGGCTGGGCTATGGCTACACCTTC. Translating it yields CASSYPHGLGYGYTF.

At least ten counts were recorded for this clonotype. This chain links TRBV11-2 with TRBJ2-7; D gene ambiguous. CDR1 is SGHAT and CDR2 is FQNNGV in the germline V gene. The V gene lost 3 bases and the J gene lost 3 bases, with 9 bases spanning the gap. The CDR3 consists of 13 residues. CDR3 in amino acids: CASSFGRFYEQYF. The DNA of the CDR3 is TGTGCCAGCAGCTTTGGGCGTTTCTACGAGCAGTACTTC.

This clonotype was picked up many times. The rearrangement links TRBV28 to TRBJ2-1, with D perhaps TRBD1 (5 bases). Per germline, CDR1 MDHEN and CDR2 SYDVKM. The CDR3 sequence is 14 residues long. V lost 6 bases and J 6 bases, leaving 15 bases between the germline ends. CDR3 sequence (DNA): TGTGCCAGCAGCTTGTGGACATTACCCAATGAGCAGTTCTTC. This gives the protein CASSLWTLPNEQFF. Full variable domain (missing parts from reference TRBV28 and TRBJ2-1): DVKVTQSSRYLVKRTGEKVFLECVQDMDHENMFWYRQDPGLGLRLIYFSYDVKMKEKGDIPEGYSVSREKKERFSLILESASTNQTSMYLCASSLWTLPNEQFFGPGTRLTVL.

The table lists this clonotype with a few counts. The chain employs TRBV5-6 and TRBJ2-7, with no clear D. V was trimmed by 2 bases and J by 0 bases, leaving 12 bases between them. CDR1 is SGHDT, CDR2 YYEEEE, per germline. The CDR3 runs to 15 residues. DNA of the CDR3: TGTGCCAGCAGCTTAATGATCCGGGCCTCCTACGAGCAGTACTTC. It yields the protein CASSLMIRASYEQYF.

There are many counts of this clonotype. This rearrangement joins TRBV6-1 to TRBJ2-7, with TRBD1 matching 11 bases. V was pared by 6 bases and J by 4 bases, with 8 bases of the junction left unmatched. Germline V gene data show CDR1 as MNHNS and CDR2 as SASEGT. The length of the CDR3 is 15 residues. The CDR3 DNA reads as TGTGCCAGCAGAACCGGGACAGGGGGTTTGTACGAGCAGTACTTC. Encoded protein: CASRTGTGGLYEQYF.

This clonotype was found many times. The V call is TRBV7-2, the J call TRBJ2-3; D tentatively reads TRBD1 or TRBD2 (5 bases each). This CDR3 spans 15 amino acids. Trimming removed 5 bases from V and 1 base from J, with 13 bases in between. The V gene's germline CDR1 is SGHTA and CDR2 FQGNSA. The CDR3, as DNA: TGTGCCAGCAGCCTCAATTTGGGGGGCACAGATACGCAGTATTTT. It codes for CASSLNLGGTDTQYF.

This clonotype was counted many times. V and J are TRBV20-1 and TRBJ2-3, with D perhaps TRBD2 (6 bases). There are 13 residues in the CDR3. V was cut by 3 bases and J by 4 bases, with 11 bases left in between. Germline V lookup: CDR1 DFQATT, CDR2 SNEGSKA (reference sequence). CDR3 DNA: TGCAGTGCTAGCGGGAGACCCGCAGATACGCAGTATTTT. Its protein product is CSASGRPADTQYF.

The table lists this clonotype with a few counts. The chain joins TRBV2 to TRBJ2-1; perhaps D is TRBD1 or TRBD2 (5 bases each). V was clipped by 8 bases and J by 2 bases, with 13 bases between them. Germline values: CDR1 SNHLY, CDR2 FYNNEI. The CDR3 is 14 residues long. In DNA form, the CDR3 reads TGTGCCAGCCGGGACCGCAGGACCTACAATGAGCAGTTCTTC. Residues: CASRDRRTYNEQFF.

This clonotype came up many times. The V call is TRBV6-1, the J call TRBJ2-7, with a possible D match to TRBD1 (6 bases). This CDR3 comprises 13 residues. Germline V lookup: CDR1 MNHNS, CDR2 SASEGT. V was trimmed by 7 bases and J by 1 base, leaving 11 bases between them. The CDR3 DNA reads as TGTGCCAGCAACTTCCAGGGGTCCTACGAGCAGTACTTC. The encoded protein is CASNFQGSYEQYF.